Below, 17 T cell receptor beta chains from the same sample are listed, as sequenced in a study of T cell repertoires in cytomegalovirus infection. TCRdb recomputed calls from the reads with MiXCR, one row per CDR3 protein. The sample has hundreds of thousands of distinct CDR3 sequences; roughly 33% are singletons. For these TCRs, the target antigens are not known. The material sequenced was cultured PBMCs, taken from culture after CMV antigen stimulation. All receptors derive from a human donor in good health (CMV status not recorded). Some clones in this sample may be carry-over from other donors' samples.

The V call is TRBV4-1, the J call TRBJ2-3; D not resolved. The CDR3 has 14 residues. The V end lost 1 base, the J end lost 3 bases, and 8 bases lay between the germline ends. From germline, CDR1 is MGHRA and CDR2 YSYEKL. The chain's CDR3 is CASSQGPATDTQYF. The CDR3 DNA is TGCGCCAGCAGCCAAGGCCCAGCAACAGATACGCAGTATTTT.

This clonotype was detected many times. The genes are TRBV7-2 and TRBJ2-7, with 8 positions matching TRBD1. Trimming removed 5 bases from V and 0 bases from J; junction bases left unmatched: 3. This CDR3 spans 14 amino acids. Germline V lookup: CDR1 SGHTA, CDR2 FQGNSA. The CDR3 is CASSPDRASYEQYF. In DNA form, the CDR3 reads TGTGCCAGCAGCCCGGACAGGGCCTCCTACGAGCAGTACTTC. Drawing the rest from reference TRBV7-2 and TRBJ2-7, the complete variable domain is GAGVSQSPSNKVTEKGKDVELRCDPISGHTALYWYRQSLGQGLEFLIYFQGNSAPDKSGLPSDRFSAERTGGSVSTLTIQRTQQEDSAVYLCASSPDRASYEQYFGPGTRLTVT.

The sample holds a few counts of this clonotype. V is TRBV7-9 and J is TRBJ1-6; TRBD1 agrees at 8 bases. J gave up 8 bases and V 5 bases, and 5 bases lay outside the gene matches. Germline assignment: CDR1 SEHNR and CDR2 FQNEAQ (reference sequence). CDR3 length: 14 residues. The chain's CDR3 is CASSTGGPDSPLHF. CDR3 nucleotide sequence: TGTGCCAGCAGCACAGGGGGTCCTGATTCACCCCTCCACTTT.

This clonotype was observed a few times. CDR3 sequence: CASSLASRAEGLAKNIQYF. DNA for the CDR3: TGTGCCAGCAGCTTAGCCAGTAGGGCGGAGGGACTAGCCAAAAACATTCAGTACTTC. The chain carries TRBV7-8 and TRBJ2-4; a weak D match, TRBD2 (6 bases). CDR3 size: 19 residues. CDR1 is SGHVS and CDR2 is FQNEAQ in the germline V gene. Trimming stripped 0 bases from V and 0 bases from J, with 18 bases between.

The V gene is TRBV7-9, the J gene TRBJ2-7; weak D call: TRBD1 (7 bases). Trimming took off 5 bases at V and 6 bases at J, with 14 bases between the two ends. The CDR3 runs to 13 residues. The germline CDR1 and CDR2 sequences are SEHNR and FQNEAQ (reference sequence). CDR3 loop: CASSPRDRLEQYF. Here the CDR3 DNA reads TGTGCCAGCAGCCCGCGGGACAGACTCGAGCAGTACTTC.

This clonotype was seen a handful of times. This chain links TRBV12-3 or TRBV12-4 with TRBJ2-7; unclear D gene. The ends were cut back, 5 bases at V and 0 bases at J, with 14 bases in the middle. The CDR3 is 15 residues long. CDR3 coding DNA: TGTGCCAGCAGTCCACCGACTCTTAGCTCCTACGAGCAGTACTTC. Its translation is CASSPPTLSSYEQYF.

This chain connects TRBV12-3 or TRBV12-4 to TRBJ2-3, with D hard to call. Between the trimmed V and J ends, which lost 6 bases and 0 bases, there was a span of 10 bases. The CDR3 is made up of 14 amino acids. CDR3: CASRPPDSTDTQYF. CDR3 in DNA: TGTGCCAGCAGGCCCCCCGACAGCACAGATACGCAGTATTTT.

The J gene is TRBJ2-1, the V gene TRBV12-3 or TRBV12-4; 8 bases are a match to TRBD2. The junction had 5 bases not matched to a gene; V was cut back by 8 bases and J by 8 bases. The CDR3 runs 12 residues. The DNA for the CDR3 is TGTGCCAGCGGGGGACTAGGGGATGAGCAGTTCTTC. It yields the protein CASGGLGDEQFF.

The gene calls are TRBV6-1 and TRBJ2-2; possible D gene TRBD2, 5 bases. The CDR3 totals 17 residues. V was shortened by 6 bases and J by 3 bases, with 20 bases between the two germline ends. CDR1 is MNHNS and CDR2 is SASEGT in the germline V gene. The CDR3 is CASSQSQSRGYTGELFF. The CDR3 nucleotides are TGTGCCAGCAGCCAAAGCCAGAGTAGAGGGTACACCGGGGAGCTGTTTTTT.

The chain links TRBV19 to TRBJ2-1; maybe TRBD2 (6 bases). V lost 5 bases to trimming and J lost 8 bases, with 10 bases between them. This CDR3 is built from 12 residues. Germline-derived CDR1 and CDR2 are LNHDA and SQIVND (reference sequence). The CDR3 protein is CASSFREHEQFF. In DNA, the CDR3 is TGTGCCAGTAGTTTTCGGGAGCATGAGCAGTTCTTC.

The chain combines TRBV27 with TRBJ1-6; tentative D call: TRBD1 (5 bases). The CDR3 contains 17 residues. From germline, CDR1 is MNHEY and CDR2 SMNVEV (reference sequence). Trimming took off 3 bases at V and 4 bases at J, with 16 bases between the two ends. The CDR3: CASSFSDPTAYNSPLHF. CDR3 sequence (DNA): TGTGCCAGCAGTTTCAGTGATCCGACAGCATATAATTCACCCCTCCACTTT.

This clonotype was observed at least ten times. The V gene is TRBV7-9, the J gene TRBJ2-3; D is perhaps TRBD2 (5 bases). V was cut by 2 bases and J by 4 bases, with 10 bases left in between. Germline V lookup: CDR1 SEHNR, CDR2 FQNEAQ (reference sequence). The CDR3 loop spans 14 amino acids. The CDR3 DNA reads TGTGCCAGCAGCTTAACGGCGGGCGCAGATACGCAGTATTTT. Translation: CASSLTAGADTQYF. The full variable domain, its missing parts supplied by reference TRBV7-9 and TRBJ2-3, is DTGVSQNPRHKITKRGQNVTFRCDPISEHNRLYWYRQTLGQGPEFLTYFQNEAQLEKSRLLSDRFSAERPKGSFSTLEIQRTEQGDSAMYLCASSLTAGADTQYFGPGTRLTVL.

J is TRBJ1-2 and V is TRBV7-9; D is unresolved. Germline CDR1 and CDR2: SEHNR and FQNEAQ (reference sequence). The CDR3 is 11 residues long. Trimming stripped 7 bases from V and 6 bases from J, with 9 bases between. CDR3 amino acids: CASNPLHGYTF. The CDR3 DNA sequence: TGTGCCAGCAATCCCCTGCATGGCTACACCTTC.

This clonotype was found many times. The chain has TRBV6-5 and TRBJ1-2; 9 nucleotides line up with TRBD1. V lost 6 bases, J lost 8 bases, and 10 bases stayed unmatched. CDR3 size: 14 residues. CDR1 MNHEY and CDR2 SVGAGI come from the germline V gene. The CDR3 loop reads CASSPSQGAGGYTF. CDR3 sequence (DNA): TGTGCCAGCAGCCCCTCACAGGGGGCAGGAGGCTACACCTTC.

This chain joins TRBV18 and TRBJ2-4; 7 positions match TRBD1. The junction had 9 bases not matched to a gene; V was cut back by 8 bases and J by 5 bases. In germline, CDR1 is KGHSH, CDR2 LQKENI. The CDR3 has 14 residues. The CDR3 bases are TGTGCCAGCCAGGACAGGAGTGGCGAAAACATTCAGTACTTC. Encoded protein: CASQDRSGENIQYF.

A few counts support this clonotype. CDR3 amino acids: CASRLGGSGTEAFF. As DNA, the CDR3 is TGTGCCAGCAGACTAGGGGGGTCCGGCACTGAAGCTTTCTTT. This chain uses TRBV7-9 with TRBJ1-1; TRBD1 is a possible D gene (6 bases). V shed 6 bases and J shed 4 bases, with 15 bases lying between them. Germline V CDR1 and CDR2: SEHNR, FQNEAQ (reference sequence). CDR3 size: 14 residues.

The chain links TRBV29-1 to TRBJ2-1; 14 positions agree with TRBD2. From germline, CDR1 is SQVTM and CDR2 ANQGSEA. Germline trimming cut 7 bases from V and 0 bases from J; bases unmatched to any gene: 5. The length of the CDR3 is 16 residues. In DNA, the CDR3 is TGCAGCGCCCGGACTAGCGGGGGGTCCTCCTACAATGAGCAGTTCTTC. Translating it yields CSARTSGGSSYNEQFF.